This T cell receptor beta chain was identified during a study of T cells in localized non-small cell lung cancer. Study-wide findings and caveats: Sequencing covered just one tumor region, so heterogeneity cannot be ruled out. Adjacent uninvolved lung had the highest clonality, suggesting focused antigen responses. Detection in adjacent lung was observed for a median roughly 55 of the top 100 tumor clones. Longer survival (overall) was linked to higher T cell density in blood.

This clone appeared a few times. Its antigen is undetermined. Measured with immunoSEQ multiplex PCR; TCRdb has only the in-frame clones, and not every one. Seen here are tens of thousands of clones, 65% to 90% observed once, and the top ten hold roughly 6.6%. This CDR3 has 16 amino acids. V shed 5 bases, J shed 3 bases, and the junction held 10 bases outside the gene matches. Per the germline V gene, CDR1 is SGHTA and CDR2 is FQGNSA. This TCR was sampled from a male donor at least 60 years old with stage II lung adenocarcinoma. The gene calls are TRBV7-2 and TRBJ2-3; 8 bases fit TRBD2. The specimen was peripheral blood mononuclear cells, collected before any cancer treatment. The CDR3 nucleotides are TGTGCCAGCAGCCGAACACTAGCGGCTAGAACAGATACGCAGTATTTT. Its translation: CASSRTLAARTDTQYF.